The 13 T cell receptor beta chains listed next were all sequenced from one sample in a study of shared clonotypes between healthy human individuals. TCRdb keeps only in-frame clones here, not all; method: immunoSEQ multiplex PCR. The table records some 2.1 million clones, 95% of them present only once. The specimen was naive CD4+ T cells sorted from blood. Subset described: CD45RA+ positively selected. Receptors originate from a man younger than 35 in good health.

The V call is TRBV13, the J call TRBJ2-5; D unclear. CDR1 PRHDT and CDR2 FYEKMQ come from the germline V gene (reference sequence). V was cut by 5 bases and J by 0 bases, with 7 bases left in between. There are 13 residues in the CDR3. The CDR3 loop reads CASSPLYQETQYF. CDR3 nucleotide sequence: TGTGCCAGCAGCCCATTGTACCAAGAGACCCAGTACTTC.

The V and J genes are TRBV5-6 and TRBJ1-1; 9 bases align to TRBD1. The CDR3 contains 15 residues. From germline, CDR1 is SGHDT and CDR2 YYEEEE. With 4 bases clipped from V and 8 bases from J, the junction kept 12 bases outside the gene matches. The CDR3 region has the DNA TGTGCCAGCAGCCAAGGGACAGGGAGAACTTTGGAAGCTTTCTTT. Translating gives CASSQGTGRTLEAFF.

CDR3 in DNA: TGTGCCAGCAGTTATAGTAGCGGGGGGAGGAACGGGGAGCTGTTTTTT. Its protein product is CASSYSSGGRNGELFF. The genes are TRBV6-5 and TRBJ2-2; 10 bases are shared with TRBD2. V lost 3 bases, J lost 7 bases, and 8 bases stayed unmatched. Looked up from germline, CDR1 is MNHEY and CDR2 is SVGAGI. The CDR3 totals 16 residues.

The V call is TRBV5-1, the J call TRBJ1-3, with TRBD1 as a possible D gene (5 bases). The CDR3 is 16 amino acids. Trimming took off 2 bases at V and 4 bases at J, with 16 bases between the two ends. The V gene's germline CDR1 is SGHRS and CDR2 YFSETQ. The CDR3 protein is CASSFSTGSTGNTIYF. The CDR3 region has the DNA TGCGCCAGCAGCTTTTCTACAGGATCTACAGGAAACACCATATATTTT.

Remarks on this clone: The sample holds other DNA sequences that translate to the same CDR3. This rearrangement joins TRBV7-2 to TRBJ2-7; 11 positions match TRBD1. Losses at the gene ends were 5 bases for V and 4 bases for J; bases not matched to a gene: 7. Looked up from germline, CDR1 is SGHTA and CDR2 is FQGNSA. This CDR3 has 15 residues. The CDR3, as DNA: TGTGCCAGCAGCCCCCGGACAGGGGGCAGTTACGAGCAGTACTTC. This translates into CASSPRTGGSYEQYF.

The V call is TRBV9, the J call TRBJ2-5; 7 bases fit TRBD2. Trimming at V came to 4 bases and at J to 7 bases, leaving 10 bases not matched to a gene. The CDR3 consists of 14 residues. Per germline, CDR1 SGDLS and CDR2 YYNGEE. CDR3 DNA: TGTGCCAGCAGCCAAGGACTAGATCCTAGGACCCAGTACTTC. Translated: CASSQGLDPRTQYF.

V is TRBV30 and J is TRBJ2-7; D is possibly TRBD2 (5 bases). CDR1 is GTSNPN, CDR2 SVGIG, per germline (reference sequence). Trimming removed 5 bases from V and 3 bases from J, with 11 bases in between. The CDR3 runs 12 residues. CDR3 DNA: TGTGCCTGGGACCTAGCAGGCTACGAGCAGTACTTC. Its translation is CAWDLAGYEQYF.

This clone was found once. This sequence joins TRBV7-2 and TRBJ2-1; TRBD2 might be the D (5 bases). The CDR3 is made up of 14 amino acids. Trimming removed 6 bases at V and 6 bases at J, with 15 bases between. The V gene's germline CDR1 is SGHTA and CDR2 FQGNSA. The CDR3 coding sequence is TGTGCCAGCAGTCGTGGCCTAGCTTCCAATGAGCAGTTCTTC. Protein: CASSRGLASNEQFF.

The genes are TRBV30 and TRBJ2-2; D is perhaps TRBD2 (6 bases). This CDR3 spans 11 amino acids. V lost 1 base to trimming and J lost 13 bases, with 10 bases between them. Germline values: CDR1 GTSNPN, CDR2 SVGIG (reference sequence). CDR3 protein: CAWSDEGGLFF. The CDR3 nucleotides are TGTGCCTGGAGTGACGAGGGAGGGCTGTTTTTT.

This chain uses TRBV5-1 with TRBJ2-1, with D tentatively TRBD1 or TRBD2 (6 bases each). CDR1 SGHRS and CDR2 YFSETQ come from the germline V gene. V lost 5 bases and J lost 3, with 12 bases in between. The CDR3 runs 14 residues. The CDR3 protein is CASRGGSIYNEQFF. For the CDR3, the DNA is TGCGCCAGCAGAGGGGGGAGTATCTACAATGAGCAGTTCTTC.

This rearrangement joins TRBV19 to TRBJ1-2; possibly TRBD1 for D (6 bases). This CDR3 contains 14 residues. Per germline, CDR1 LNHDA and CDR2 SQIVND (reference sequence). V was shortened by 4 bases and J by 7 bases, with 16 bases between the two germline ends. CDR3 sequence reads: CASSTAGTTTGYTF. CDR3 nucleotide sequence: TGTGCCAGTAGTACCGCCGGGACAACAACTGGCTACACCTTC.

J is TRBJ1-1 and V is TRBV4-1; TRBD1 matches 7 bases. Per the germline V gene, CDR1 is MGHRA and CDR2 is YSYEKL. CDR3 length: 17 residues. Unmatched junction bases numbered 16, after V lost 5 bases and J lost 4 bases. The CDR3 DNA sequence: TGCGCCAGCAGCTCGCGACAGGGCGGCATGAAGAGCACTGAAGCTTTCTTT. This translates into CASSSRQGGMKSTEAFF.

Note on this clone: Other DNA sequences in this specimen translate into the identical CDR3. The chain is built from TRBV7-9 and TRBJ2-7; D uncertain. Deletions cut 5 bases from V and 3 bases from J, with 5 bases between. This CDR3 is 11 amino acids long. Germline assignment: CDR1 SEHNR and CDR2 FQNEAQ (reference sequence). CDR3 coding DNA: TGTGCCAGCAGCGCGAGCTACGAGCAGTACTTC. The encoded protein is CASSASYEQYF.